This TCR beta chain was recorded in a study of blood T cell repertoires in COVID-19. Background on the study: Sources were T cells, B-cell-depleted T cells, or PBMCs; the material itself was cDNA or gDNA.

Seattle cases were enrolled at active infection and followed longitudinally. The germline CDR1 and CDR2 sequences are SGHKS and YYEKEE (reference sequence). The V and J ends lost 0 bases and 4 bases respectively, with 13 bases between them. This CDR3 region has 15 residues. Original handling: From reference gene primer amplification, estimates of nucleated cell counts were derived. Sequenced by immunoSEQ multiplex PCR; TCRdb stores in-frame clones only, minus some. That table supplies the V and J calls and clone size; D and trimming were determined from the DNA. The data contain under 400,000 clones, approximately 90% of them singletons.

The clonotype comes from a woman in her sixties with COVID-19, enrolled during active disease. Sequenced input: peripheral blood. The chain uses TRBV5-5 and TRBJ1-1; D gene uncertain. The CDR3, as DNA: TGTGCCAGCAGCTTGGCCTACTTGGGCTCCACTGAAGCTTTCTTT. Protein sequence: CASSLAYLGSTEAFF.